These 13 T cell receptor beta chains came from one sample sequenced in a study of blood T cells in healthy people across ages. For the second PCR, which ran for about 6 to 11 cycles, a sample-barcoded 5' primer and a J-beta primer mix were used. TCRdb reprocessed the 5' RACE reads via MiXCR and lists one record per CDR3 protein. The sample holds some 900,000 distinct CDR3 sequences, 45% to 50% seen once. Sample: blood. These receptors were obtained from a young man in good health.

V gene TRBV4-1 combines with J gene TRBJ1-2; 11 bases match TRBD1. V shed 3 bases, J shed 4 bases, and the junction held 7 bases outside the gene matches. The V gene's germline CDR1 is MGHRA and CDR2 YSYEKL. This CDR3 is built from 16 residues. CDR3 region: CASSQADRGLLYGYTF. The CDR3 region has the DNA TGCGCCAGCAGCCAGGCGGACAGGGGGCTACTCTATGGCTACACCTTC.

The V gene is TRBV24-1, the J gene TRBJ2-3; D is perhaps TRBD1 (5 bases). The germline CDR1 and CDR2 sequences are KGHDR and SFDVKD. The V and J ends lost 4 bases and 2 bases respectively, with 12 bases between them. This CDR3 comprises 15 residues. The CDR3 is CATSEFGHPTDTQYF. The CDR3 DNA follows: TGTGCCACCAGTGAATTTGGACATCCCACAGATACGCAGTATTTT.

V is TRBV10-3 and J is TRBJ1-1, with D maybe TRBD1 (5 bases). V was trimmed by 6 bases and J by 1 base, leaving 9 bases between them. CDR3 size: 13 residues. Germline V gives CDR1 ENHRY, CDR2 SYGVKD. CDR3 in amino acids: CAISATGNTEAFF. DNA of the CDR3: TGTGCCATCAGCGCCACAGGGAACACTGAAGCTTTCTTT.

This clonotype was counted many times. V gene TRBV6-1 combines with J gene TRBJ2-7; D is undetermined. CDR1 is MNHNS, CDR2 SASEGT, per germline. V dropped 0 bases and J dropped 0 bases, with 9 bases sitting between them. The CDR3 loop spans 15 amino acids. CDR3 sequence: CASSEAVTSSYEQYF. As DNA, the CDR3 is TGTGCCAGCAGTGAAGCGGTCACCAGCTCCTACGAGCAGTACTTC.

The chain uses TRBV6-1 and TRBJ1-2; TRBD1 matches at 9 bases. V shed 4 bases, J shed 3 bases, and the junction held 9 bases outside the gene matches. Looked up from germline, CDR1 is MNHNS and CDR2 is SASEGT. This CDR3 contains 16 residues. This CDR3 is CASSGTGEAFYYGYTF. In nucleotides, the CDR3 is TGTGCCAGCAGTGGGACAGGGGAGGCATTTTACTATGGCTACACCTTC.

The chain joins TRBV25-1 to TRBJ2-7; 7 positions agree with TRBD1. Germline values: CDR1 MGHDK, CDR2 SYGVNS. V lost 5 bases and J lost 6; bases outside the gene matches: 7. This CDR3 has 13 amino acids. The CDR3 spells CASSLQNRGEQYF. The CDR3 nucleotides are TGTGCCAGCAGTCTACAAAACAGGGGCGAGCAGTACTTC.

The chain has TRBV7-9 and TRBJ1-5, with unresolved D. Between the trimmed V and J ends, which lost 1 base and 7 bases, there was a span of 8 bases. The CDR3 spans 13 residues. Germline-derived CDR1 and CDR2 are SEHNR and FQNEAQ (reference sequence). The CDR3 nucleotides read TGTGCCAGCAGCTTAGATATGGTCCAGCCCCAGCATTTT. This translates into CASSLDMVQPQHF.

This clonotype was counted between two and nine times. The CDR3 here is CSAIAVGLTFSGANVLTF. Written as DNA, the CDR3 is TGCAGTGCTATCGCCGTAGGACTGACGTTCTCTGGGGCCAACGTCCTGACTTTC. The chain employs TRBV20-1 and TRBJ2-6, with a possible D match to TRBD2 (5 bases). The CDR3 runs to 18 residues. V lost 4 bases, J lost 0 bases, and 19 bases lay in between. CDR1 and CDR2 (germline): DFQATT, SNEGSKA (reference sequence).

This rearrangement joins TRBV29-1 to TRBJ2-7, with D maybe TRBD2 (7 bases). Trimming removed 6 bases at V and 2 bases at J, with 17 bases between. The CDR3 is 14 residues long. The V gene's germline CDR1 is SQVTM and CDR2 ANQGSEA. This CDR3 is CSVLRGGPTYEQYF. In DNA form, the CDR3 reads TGCAGCGTCCTGAGGGGGGGACCAACCTACGAGCAGTACTTC.

Here the CDR3 reads CASSLGGDPNTEAFF. The CDR3 region has the DNA TGTGCCAGCAGCTTAGGCGGAGACCCGAACACTGAAGCTTTCTTT. The rearrangement uses TRBV7-9 and TRBJ1-1; D gene unclear. Germline CDR1 SEHNR, CDR2 FQNEAQ (reference sequence). With 1 base removed from V and 1 base from J, the gap between germline ends came to 10 bases. The CDR3 loop spans 15 amino acids.

The CDR3 DNA sequence: TGTGCCAGCAGCTTAGGGCTCACAGGGATTACAGATACGCAGTATTTT. Translated, it gives CASSLGLTGITDTQYF. The genes are TRBV7-2 and TRBJ2-3, with TRBD1 as a possible D gene (6 bases). Germline CDR1 reads SGHTA; CDR2 reads FQGNSA. CDR3 length: 16 residues. The ends were cut back, 1 base at V and 3 bases at J, with 14 bases in the middle.

V is TRBV5-6 and J is TRBJ1-4; 8 bases line up with TRBD1. Per germline, CDR1 SGHDT and CDR2 YYEEEE. J lost 8 bases, V lost 4 bases, and 7 bases had no gene match. The CDR3 is 14 residues long. The CDR3 loop reads CASSATGEPEKLFF. CDR3 nucleotides: TGTGCCAGCAGCGCGACAGGGGAGCCCGAAAAACTGTTTTTT.

The CDR3 is CASSQGMHTGANVLTF. CDR3 nucleotides: TGTGCCAGCAGCCAGGGGATGCATACTGGGGCCAACGTCCTGACTTTC. V and J are TRBV3-1 and TRBJ2-6; D is uncertain. Germline V gene sequence: CDR1 LGHDT, CDR2 YNNKEL (reference sequence). Trimming took off 3 bases at V and 2 bases at J, with 11 bases between the two ends. This CDR3 contains 16 residues.